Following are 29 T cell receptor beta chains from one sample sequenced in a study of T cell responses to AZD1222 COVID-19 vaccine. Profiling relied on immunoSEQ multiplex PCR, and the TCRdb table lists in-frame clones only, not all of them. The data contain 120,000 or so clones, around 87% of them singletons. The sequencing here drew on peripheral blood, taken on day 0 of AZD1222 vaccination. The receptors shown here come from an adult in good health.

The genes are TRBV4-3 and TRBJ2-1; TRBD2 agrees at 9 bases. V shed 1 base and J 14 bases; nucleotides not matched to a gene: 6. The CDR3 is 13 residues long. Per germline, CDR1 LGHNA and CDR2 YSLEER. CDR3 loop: CASSQGAGGREFF. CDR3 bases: TGCGCCAGCAGCCAAGGAGCGGGGGGCCGGGAGTTCTTC.

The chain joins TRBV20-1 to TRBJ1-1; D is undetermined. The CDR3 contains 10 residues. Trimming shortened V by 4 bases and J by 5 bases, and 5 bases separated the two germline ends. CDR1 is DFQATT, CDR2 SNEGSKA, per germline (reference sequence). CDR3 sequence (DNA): TGCAGTGCTAAAGTGACTGAAGCTTTCTTT. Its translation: CSAKVTEAFF.

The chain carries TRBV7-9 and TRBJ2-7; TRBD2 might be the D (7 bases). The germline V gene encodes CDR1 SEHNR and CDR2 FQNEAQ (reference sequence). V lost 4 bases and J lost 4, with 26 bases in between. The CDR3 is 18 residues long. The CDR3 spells CASSSPRGETGALYEQYF. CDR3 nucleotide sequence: TGTGCCAGCAGCTCCCCACGGGGGGAGACAGGCGCGTTGTACGAGCAGTACTTC.

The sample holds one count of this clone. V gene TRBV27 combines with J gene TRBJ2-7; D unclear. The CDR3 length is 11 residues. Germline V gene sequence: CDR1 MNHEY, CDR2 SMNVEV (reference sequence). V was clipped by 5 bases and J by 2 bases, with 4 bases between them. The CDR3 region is CASSTAYEQYF. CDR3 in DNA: TGTGCCAGCAGTACCGCCTACGAGCAGTACTTC.

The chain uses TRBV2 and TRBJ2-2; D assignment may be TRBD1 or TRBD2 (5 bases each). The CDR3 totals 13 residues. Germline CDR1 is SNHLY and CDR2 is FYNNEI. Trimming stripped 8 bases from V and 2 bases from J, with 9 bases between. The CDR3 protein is CASLGTNTGELFF. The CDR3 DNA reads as TGTGCCAGCCTGGGGACCAACACCGGGGAGCTGTTTTTT.

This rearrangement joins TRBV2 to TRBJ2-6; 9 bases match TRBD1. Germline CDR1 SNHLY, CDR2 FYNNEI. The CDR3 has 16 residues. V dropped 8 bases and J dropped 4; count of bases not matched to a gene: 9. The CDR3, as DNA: TGTGCCAGCGTTAAAGACAGGGGGGCAGGGGCCAACGTCCTGACTTTC. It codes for CASVKDRGAGANVLTF.

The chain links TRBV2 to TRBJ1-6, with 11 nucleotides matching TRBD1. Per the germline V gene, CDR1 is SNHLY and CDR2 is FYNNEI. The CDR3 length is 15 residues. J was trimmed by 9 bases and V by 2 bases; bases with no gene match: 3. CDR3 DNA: TGTGCCAGCAGTGAACCGGGACAGGGGGTTTCACCCCTCCACTTT. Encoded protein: CASSEPGQGVSPLHF.

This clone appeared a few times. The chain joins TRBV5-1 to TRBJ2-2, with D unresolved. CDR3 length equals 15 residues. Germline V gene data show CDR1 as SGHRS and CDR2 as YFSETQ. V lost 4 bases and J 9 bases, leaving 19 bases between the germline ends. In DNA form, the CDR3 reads TGCGCCAGCAGCCCCATCGGAGAAGGCTCGAGGGAGCTGTTTTTT. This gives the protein CASSPIGEGSRELFF.

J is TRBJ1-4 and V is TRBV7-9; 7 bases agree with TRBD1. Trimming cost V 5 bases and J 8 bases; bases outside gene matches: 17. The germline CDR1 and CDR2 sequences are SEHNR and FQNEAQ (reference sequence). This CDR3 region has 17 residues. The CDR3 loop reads CASSDRFSSDRVEKLFF. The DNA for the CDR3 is TGTGCCAGCAGCGACAGATTTAGTTCTGACAGGGTCGAAAAACTGTTTTTT.

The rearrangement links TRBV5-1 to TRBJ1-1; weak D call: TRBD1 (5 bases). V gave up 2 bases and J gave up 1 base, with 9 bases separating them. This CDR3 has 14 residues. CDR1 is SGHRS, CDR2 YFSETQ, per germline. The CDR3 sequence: CASSFSGWNTEAFF. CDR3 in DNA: TGCGCCAGCAGCTTCTCAGGGTGGAACACTGAAGCTTTCTTT.

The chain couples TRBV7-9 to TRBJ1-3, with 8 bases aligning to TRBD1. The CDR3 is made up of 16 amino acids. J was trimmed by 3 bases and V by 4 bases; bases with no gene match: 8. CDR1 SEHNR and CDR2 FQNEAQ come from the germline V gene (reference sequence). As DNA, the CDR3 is TGTGCCAGCAGCTCCCAGGGGGCCGCAGGTGGAAACACCATATATTTT. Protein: CASSSQGAAGGNTIYF.

Written as DNA, the CDR3 is TGCGCCACCAAGGCCGGGACAGGGGCTTCCGAGCAGTACTTC. This encodes CATKAGTGASEQYF. This sequence joins TRBV10-2 and TRBJ2-7; 10 bases align to TRBD1. With V trimmed by 10 bases and J by 6 bases, 12 bases remained unmatched. Germline V CDR1 and CDR2: WSHSY, SAAADI. The CDR3 spans 14 residues.

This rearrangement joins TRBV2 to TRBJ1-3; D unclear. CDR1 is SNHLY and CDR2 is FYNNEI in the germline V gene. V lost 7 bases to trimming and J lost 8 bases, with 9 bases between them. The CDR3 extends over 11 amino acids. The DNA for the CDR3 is TGTGCCAGCAAGGAGGAGTACACCATATATTTT. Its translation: CASKEEYTIYF.

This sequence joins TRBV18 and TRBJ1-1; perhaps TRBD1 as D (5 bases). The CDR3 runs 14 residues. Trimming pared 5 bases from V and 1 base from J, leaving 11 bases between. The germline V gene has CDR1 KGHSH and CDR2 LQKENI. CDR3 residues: CASSASQGNTEAFF. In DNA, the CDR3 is TGTGCCAGCTCAGCGTCTCAGGGGAACACTGAAGCTTTCTTT.

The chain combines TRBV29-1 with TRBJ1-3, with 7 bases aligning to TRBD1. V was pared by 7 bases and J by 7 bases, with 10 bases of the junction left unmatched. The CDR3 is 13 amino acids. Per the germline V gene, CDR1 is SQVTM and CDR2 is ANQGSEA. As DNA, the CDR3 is TGCAGCGGAAAAACAGGGGATGTGAACACCATATATTTT. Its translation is CSGKTGDVNTIYF.

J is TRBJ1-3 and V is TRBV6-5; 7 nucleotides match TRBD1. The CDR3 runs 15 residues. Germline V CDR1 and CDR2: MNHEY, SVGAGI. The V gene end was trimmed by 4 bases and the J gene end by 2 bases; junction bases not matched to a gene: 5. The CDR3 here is CASSFDTGAGNTIYF. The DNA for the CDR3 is TGTGCCAGCAGTTTTGACACAGGGGCTGGAAACACCATATATTTT.

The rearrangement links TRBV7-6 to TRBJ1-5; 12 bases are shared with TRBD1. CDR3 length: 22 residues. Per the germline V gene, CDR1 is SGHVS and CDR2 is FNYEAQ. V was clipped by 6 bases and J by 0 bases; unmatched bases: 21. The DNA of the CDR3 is TGTGCCAGCAGGTCTAGGGACACGACACGGGACAGGGGGCCTTATAGCAATCAGCCCCAGCATTTT. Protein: CASRSRDTTRDRGPYSNQPQHF.

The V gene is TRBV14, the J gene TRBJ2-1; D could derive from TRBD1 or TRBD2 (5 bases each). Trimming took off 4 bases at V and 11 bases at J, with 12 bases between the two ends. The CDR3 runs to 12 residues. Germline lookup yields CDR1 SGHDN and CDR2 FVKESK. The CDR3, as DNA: TGTGCCAGCAGCCTCACGGGGCGTAAGCAGTTCTTC. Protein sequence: CASSLTGRKQFF.

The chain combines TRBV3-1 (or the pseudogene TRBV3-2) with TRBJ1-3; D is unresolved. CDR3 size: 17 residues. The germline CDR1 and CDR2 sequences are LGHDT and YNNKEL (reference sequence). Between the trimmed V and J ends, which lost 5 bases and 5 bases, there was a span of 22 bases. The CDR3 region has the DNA TGTGCCAGCAGCAATCGCCGTCCCATTTACCGCAGAAACACCATATATTTT. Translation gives CASSNRRPIYRRNTIYF.

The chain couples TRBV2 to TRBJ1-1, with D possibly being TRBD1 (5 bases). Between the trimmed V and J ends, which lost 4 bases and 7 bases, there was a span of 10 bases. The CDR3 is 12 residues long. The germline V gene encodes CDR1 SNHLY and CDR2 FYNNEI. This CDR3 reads CASSVGVGEAFF. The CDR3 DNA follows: TGTGCCAGCAGTGTGGGGGTAGGTGAAGCTTTCTTT.

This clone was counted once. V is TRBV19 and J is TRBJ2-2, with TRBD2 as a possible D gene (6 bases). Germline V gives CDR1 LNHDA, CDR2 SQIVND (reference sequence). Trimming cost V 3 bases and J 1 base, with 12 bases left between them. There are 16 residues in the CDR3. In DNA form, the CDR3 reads TGTGCCAGTAGTATTTTGGGGGGTGAGAACACCGGGGAGCTGTTTTTT. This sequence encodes CASSILGGENTGELFF.

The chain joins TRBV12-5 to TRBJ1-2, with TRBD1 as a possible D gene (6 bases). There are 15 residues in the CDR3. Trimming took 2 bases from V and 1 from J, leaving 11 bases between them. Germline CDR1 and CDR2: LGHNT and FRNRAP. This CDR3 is CASGLYGQINYGYTF. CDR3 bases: TGTGCTAGTGGTTTGTATGGACAGATTAACTATGGCTACACCTTC.

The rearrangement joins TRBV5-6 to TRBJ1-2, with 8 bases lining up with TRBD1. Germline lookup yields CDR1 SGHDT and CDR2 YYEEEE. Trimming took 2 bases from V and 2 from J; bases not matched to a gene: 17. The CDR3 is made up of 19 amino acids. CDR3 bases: TGTGCCAGCAGCTTCAGGGCGACAGGGGAAACGCCGCTGAACTATGGCTACACCTTC. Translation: CASSFRATGETPLNYGYTF.

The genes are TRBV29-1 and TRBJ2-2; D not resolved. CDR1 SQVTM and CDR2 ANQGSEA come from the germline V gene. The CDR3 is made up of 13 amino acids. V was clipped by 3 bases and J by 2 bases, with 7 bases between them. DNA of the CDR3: TGCAGCGTTGATTGGGGTAACACCGGGGAGCTGTTTTTT. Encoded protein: CSVDWGNTGELFF.

The CDR3 is CSGLTSGGSTDTQYF. CDR3 nucleotide sequence: TGCAGCGGTTTGACTAGCGGGGGTAGCACAGATACGCAGTATTTT. This chain uses TRBV29-1 with TRBJ2-3, with 12 bases matching TRBD2. The junction had 5 bases not matched to a gene; V was cut back by 7 bases and J by 0 bases. Germline V CDR1 and CDR2: SQVTM, ANQGSEA. The CDR3 runs 15 residues.

CDR3: CASSIRGTTGSAYEQYF. The DNA of the CDR3 is TGTGCCAGTAGTATTAGGGGCACCACAGGGTCCGCCTACGAGCAGTACTTC. The chain carries TRBV19 and TRBJ2-7, with D tentatively TRBD1 (6 bases). The ends were cut back, 3 bases at V and 2 bases at J, with 20 bases in the middle. The V gene's germline CDR1 is LNHDA and CDR2 SQIVND (reference sequence). CDR3 length: 17 residues.

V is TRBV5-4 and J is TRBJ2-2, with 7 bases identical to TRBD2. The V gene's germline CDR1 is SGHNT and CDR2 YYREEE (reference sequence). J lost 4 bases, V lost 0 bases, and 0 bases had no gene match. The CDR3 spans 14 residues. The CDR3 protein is CASSLGTSTGELFF. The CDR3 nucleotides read TGTGCCAGCAGCTTGGGGACTAGCACCGGGGAGCTGTTTTTT.

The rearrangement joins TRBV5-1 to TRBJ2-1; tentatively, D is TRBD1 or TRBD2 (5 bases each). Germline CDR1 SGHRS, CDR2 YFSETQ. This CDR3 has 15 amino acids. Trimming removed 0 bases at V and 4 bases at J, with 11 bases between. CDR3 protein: CASSLDGTPYNEQFF. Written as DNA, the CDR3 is TGCGCCAGCAGCTTGGATGGGACGCCGTACAATGAGCAGTTCTTC.

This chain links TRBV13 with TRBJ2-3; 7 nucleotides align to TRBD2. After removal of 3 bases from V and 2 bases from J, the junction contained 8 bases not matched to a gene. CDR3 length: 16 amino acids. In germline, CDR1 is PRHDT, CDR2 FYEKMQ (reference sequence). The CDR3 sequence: CASSFLAGDLTDTQYF. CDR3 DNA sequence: TGTGCCAGCAGCTTCCTGGCGGGGGACCTCACAGATACGCAGTATTTT.